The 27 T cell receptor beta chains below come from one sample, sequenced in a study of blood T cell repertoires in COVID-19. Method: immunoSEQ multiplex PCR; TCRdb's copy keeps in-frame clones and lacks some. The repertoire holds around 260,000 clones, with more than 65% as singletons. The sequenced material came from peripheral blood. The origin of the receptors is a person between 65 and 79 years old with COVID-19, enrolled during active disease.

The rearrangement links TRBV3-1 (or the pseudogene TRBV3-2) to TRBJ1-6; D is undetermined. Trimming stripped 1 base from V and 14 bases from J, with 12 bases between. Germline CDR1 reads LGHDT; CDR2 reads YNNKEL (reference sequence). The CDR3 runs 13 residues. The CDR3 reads CASSQGYLLSLHF. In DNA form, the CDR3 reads TGTGCCAGCAGCCAAGGCTACCTCCTCTCCCTCCACTTT.

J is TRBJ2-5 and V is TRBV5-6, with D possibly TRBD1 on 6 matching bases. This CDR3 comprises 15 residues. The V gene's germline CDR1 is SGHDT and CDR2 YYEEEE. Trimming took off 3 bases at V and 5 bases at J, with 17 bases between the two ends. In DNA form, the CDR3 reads TGTGCCAGCAGCTCACCGCACTCCGACAGGGAGACCCAGTACTTC. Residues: CASSSPHSDRETQYF.

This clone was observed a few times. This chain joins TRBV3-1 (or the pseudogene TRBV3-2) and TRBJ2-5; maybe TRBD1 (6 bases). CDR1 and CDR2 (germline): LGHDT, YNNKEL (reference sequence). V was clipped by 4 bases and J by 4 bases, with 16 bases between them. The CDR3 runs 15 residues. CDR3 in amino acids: CASSPDSARGETQYF. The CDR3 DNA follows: TGTGCCAGCAGCCCGGACAGTGCTAGGGGAGAGACCCAGTACTTC.

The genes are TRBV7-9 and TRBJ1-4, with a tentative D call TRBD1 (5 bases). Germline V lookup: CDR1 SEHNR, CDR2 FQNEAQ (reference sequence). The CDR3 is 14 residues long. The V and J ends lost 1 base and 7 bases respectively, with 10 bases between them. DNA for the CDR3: TGTGCCAGCAGCTTAGAGCAGGGAGGTGAAAAACTGTTTTTT. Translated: CASSLEQGGEKLFF.

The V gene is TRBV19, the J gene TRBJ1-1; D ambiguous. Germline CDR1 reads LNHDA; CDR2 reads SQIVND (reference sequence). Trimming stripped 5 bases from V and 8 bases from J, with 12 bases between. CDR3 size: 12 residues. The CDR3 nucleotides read TGTGCCAGTAGTGGTTTTGACATAGAAGCTTTCTTT. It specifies CASSGFDIEAFF.

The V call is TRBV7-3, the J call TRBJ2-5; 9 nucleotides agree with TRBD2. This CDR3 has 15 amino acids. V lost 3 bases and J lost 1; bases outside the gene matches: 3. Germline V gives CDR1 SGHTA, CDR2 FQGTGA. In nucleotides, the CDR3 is TGTGCCAGCAGCTTGTCTAGCGGGGCCCAAGAGACCCAGTACTTC. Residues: CASSLSSGAQETQYF.

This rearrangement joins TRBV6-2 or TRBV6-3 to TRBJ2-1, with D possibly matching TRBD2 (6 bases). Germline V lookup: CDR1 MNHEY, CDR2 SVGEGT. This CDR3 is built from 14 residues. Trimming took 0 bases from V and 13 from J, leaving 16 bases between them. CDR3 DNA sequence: TGTGCCAGCAGTTACTCGGCGGGGCGGTTCCTTCAGTTCTTC. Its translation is CASSYSAGRFLQFF.

The CDR3 region is CASSMRQPQHF. The CDR3 coding sequence is TGTGCCAGTAGTATGCGGCAGCCCCAGCATTTT. V gene TRBV19 combines with J gene TRBJ1-5; no firm D call. This CDR3 spans 11 amino acids. Germline lookup yields CDR1 LNHDA and CDR2 SQIVND (reference sequence). V was cut by 3 bases and J by 7 bases, with 4 bases left in between.

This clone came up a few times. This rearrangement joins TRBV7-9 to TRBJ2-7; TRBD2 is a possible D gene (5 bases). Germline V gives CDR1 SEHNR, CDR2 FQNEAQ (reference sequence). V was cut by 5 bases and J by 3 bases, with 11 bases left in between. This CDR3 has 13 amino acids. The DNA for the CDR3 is TGTGCCAGCAGCCTTCCCGGGGTCTACGAGCAGTACTTC. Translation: CASSLPGVYEQYF.

The CDR3 nucleotides read TGTGCCAGCAGGCCGGGACTAGCGGGAGGCTACGAGCAGTACTTC. Translated, it gives CASRPGLAGGYEQYF. The V gene is TRBV6-5, the J gene TRBJ2-7; 15 bases agree with TRBD2. The CDR3 runs 15 residues. V shed 6 bases, J shed 3 bases, and the junction held 3 bases outside the gene matches. Germline CDR1 and CDR2: MNHEY and SVGAGI.

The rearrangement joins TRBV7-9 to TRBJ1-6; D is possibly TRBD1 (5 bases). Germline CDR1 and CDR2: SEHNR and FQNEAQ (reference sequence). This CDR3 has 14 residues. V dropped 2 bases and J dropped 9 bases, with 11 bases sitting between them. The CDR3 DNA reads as TGTGCCAGCAGCTTACCGGGGGACGGTTCACCCCTCCACTTT. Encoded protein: CASSLPGDGSPLHF.

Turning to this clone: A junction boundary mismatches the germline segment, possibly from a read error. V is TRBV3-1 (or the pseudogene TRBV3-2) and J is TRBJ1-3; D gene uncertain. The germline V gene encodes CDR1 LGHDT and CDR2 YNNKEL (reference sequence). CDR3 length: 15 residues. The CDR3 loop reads CAGSSGLSRGNTIYF. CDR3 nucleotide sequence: TGTGCCGGCAGTTCGGGTCTATCGCGGGGAAACACCATATATTTT.

Written as DNA, the CDR3 is TGTGCCAGCACTGAAGGGAGGGTGTATCAGCCCCAGCATTTT. Its translation is CASTEGRVYQPQHF. The chain links TRBV28 to TRBJ1-5; D is undetermined. Germline V gene lookup returns CDR1 MDHEN and CDR2 SYDVKM. This CDR3 has 14 amino acids. The V end lost 7 bases, the J end lost 5 bases, and 15 bases lay between the germline ends. The full variable domain, its missing parts supplied by reference TRBV28 and TRBJ1-5, is DVKVTQSSRYLVKRTGEKVFLECVQDMDHENMFWYRQDPGLGLRLIYFSYDVKMKEKGDIPEGYSVSREKKERFSLILESASTNQTSMYLCASTEGRVYQPQHFGDGTRLSIL.

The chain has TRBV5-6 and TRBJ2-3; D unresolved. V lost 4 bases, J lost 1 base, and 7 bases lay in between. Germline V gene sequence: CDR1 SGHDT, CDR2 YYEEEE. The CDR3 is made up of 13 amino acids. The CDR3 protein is CASSLFGTDTQYF. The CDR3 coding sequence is TGTGCCAGCAGCCTTTTCGGCACAGATACGCAGTATTTT.

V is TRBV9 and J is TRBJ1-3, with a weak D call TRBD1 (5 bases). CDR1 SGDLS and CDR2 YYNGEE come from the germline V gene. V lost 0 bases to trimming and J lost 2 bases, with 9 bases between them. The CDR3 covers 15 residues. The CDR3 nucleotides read TGTGCCAGCAGCGTAGGTCAGGGCCCTGGAAACACCATATATTTT. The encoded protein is CASSVGQGPGNTIYF.

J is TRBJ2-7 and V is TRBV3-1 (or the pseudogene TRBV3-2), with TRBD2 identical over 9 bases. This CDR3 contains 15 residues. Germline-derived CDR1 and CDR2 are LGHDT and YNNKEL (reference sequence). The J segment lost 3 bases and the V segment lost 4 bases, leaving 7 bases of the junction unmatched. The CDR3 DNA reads TGTGCCAGCAGCCGCGGGGCGGGAGGGCTCTACGAGCAGTACTTC. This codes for CASSRGAGGLYEQYF.

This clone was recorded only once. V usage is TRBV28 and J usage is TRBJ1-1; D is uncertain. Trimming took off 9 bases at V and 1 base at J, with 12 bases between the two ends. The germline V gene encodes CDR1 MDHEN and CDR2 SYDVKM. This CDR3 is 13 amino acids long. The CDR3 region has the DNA TGTGCCAGTGGGAGTGTCCCGAACACTGAAGCTTTCTTT. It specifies CASGSVPNTEAFF.

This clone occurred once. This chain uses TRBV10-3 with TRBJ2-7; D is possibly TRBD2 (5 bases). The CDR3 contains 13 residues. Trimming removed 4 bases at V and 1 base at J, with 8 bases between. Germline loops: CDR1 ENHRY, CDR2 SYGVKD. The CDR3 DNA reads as TGTGCCATCAGTGCCGGGGATTCCTACGAGCAGTACTTC. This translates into CAISAGDSYEQYF.

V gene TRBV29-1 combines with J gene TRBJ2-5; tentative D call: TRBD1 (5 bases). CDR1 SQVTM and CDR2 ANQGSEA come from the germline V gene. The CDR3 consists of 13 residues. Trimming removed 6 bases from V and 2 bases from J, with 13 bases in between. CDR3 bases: TGCAGCGTCCCGGACATCGGTCAAGAGACCCAGTACTTC. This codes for CSVPDIGQETQYF.

CDR3 loop: CASSAGLAGEGSEQFF. DNA for the CDR3: TGTGCCAGCAGCGCGGGACTAGCGGGAGAAGGGAGTGAGCAGTTCTTC. The genes are TRBV9 and TRBJ2-1; TRBD2 agrees at 14 bases. The CDR3 totals 16 residues. V lost 3 bases and J lost 9; bases outside the gene matches: 8. From germline, CDR1 is SGDLS and CDR2 YYNGEE.

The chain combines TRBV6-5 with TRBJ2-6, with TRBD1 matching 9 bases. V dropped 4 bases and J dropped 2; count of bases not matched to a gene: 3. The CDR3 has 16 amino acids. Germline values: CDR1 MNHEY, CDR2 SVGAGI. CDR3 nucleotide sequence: TGTGCCAGCAGTTTACAGGGGGCGGCTGGGGCCAACGTCCTGACTTTC. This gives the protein CASSLQGAAGANVLTF.

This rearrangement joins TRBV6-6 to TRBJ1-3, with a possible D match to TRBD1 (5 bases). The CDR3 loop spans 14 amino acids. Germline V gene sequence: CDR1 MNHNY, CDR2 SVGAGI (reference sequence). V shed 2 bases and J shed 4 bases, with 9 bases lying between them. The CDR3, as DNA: TGTGCCAGCAGTTACGGGGGGGAAGGAAACACCATATATTTT. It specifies CASSYGGEGNTIYF.

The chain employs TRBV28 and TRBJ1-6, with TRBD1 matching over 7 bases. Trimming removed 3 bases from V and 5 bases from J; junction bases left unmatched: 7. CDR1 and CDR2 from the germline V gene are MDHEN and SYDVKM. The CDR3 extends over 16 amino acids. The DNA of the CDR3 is TGTGCCAGCAGTTTGATCCAGGGGGTAAATAATTCACCCCTCCACTTT. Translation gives CASSLIQGVNNSPLHF.

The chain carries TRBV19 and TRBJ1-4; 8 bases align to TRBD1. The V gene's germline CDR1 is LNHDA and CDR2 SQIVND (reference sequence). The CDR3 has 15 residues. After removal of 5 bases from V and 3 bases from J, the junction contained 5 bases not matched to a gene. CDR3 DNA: TGTGCCAGTAGTCCAAGGACAGGGCCTAATGAAAAACTGTTTTTT. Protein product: CASSPRTGPNEKLFF. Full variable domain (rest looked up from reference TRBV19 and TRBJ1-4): DGGITQSPKYLFRKEGQNVTLSCEQNLNHDAMYWYRQDPGQGLRLIYYSQIVNDFQKGDIAEGYSVSREKKESFPLTVTSAQKNPTAFYLCASSPRTGPNEKLFFGSGTQLSVL.

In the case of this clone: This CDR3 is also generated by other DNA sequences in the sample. CDR3 nucleotide sequence: TGTGCCAGCAGCTTAACGGGGGATCAGCCCCAGCATTTT. Translation: CASSLTGDQPQHF. The chain employs TRBV7-9 and TRBJ1-5; tentative D call: TRBD1 (5 bases). The CDR3 contains 13 residues. V lost 2 bases and J lost 5, with 7 bases in between. CDR1 is SEHNR and CDR2 is FQNEAQ in the germline V gene (reference sequence). Looking up the rest from reference TRBV7-9 and TRBJ1-5 gives the full variable domain: DTGVSQNPRHKITKRGQNVTFRCDPISEHNRLYWYRQTLGQGPEFLTYFQNEAQLEKSRLLSDRFSAERPKGSFSTLEIQRTEQGDSAMYLCASSLTGDQPQHFGDGTRLSIL.

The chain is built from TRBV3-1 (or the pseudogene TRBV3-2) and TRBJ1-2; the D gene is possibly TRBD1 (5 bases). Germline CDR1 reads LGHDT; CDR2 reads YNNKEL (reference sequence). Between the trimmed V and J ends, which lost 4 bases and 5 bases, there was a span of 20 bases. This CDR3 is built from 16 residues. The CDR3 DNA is TGTGCCAGCAGCCGACGGGGGTCCTTCGAAGGATATGGCTACACCTTC. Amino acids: CASSRRGSFEGYGYTF.

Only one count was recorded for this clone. CDR3 DNA sequence: TGTGCCAGCAGTTACGGGACAGGGGGTACCAATGAGCAGTTCTTC. Translation gives CASSYGTGGTNEQFF. The genes are TRBV6-5 and TRBJ2-1, with TRBD1 matching over 11 bases. The germline CDR1 and CDR2 sequences are MNHEY and SVGAGI. This CDR3 contains 15 residues. Trimming at V came to 2 bases and at J to 6 bases, leaving 3 bases not matched to a gene.